This T cell receptor (beta chain) was identified in a study of blood T cell repertoires in COVID-19. Study in general: T cells, B-cell-depleted T cells, or PBMCs provided the cDNA or gDNA that served as material.

Germline V gene data show CDR1 as MGHRA and CDR2 as YSYEKL. The V segment lost 0 bases and the J segment 2 bases; nucleotides outside the gene matches: 5. The CDR3 has 16 amino acids. Generated by immunoSEQ multiplex PCR, the TCRdb table keeps only in-frame clones and is missing some. The data contain about 250,000 clones, 85% to 90% of them singletons. The sample consisted of PBMCs or T cells enriched from blood (not recorded which). The chain couples TRBV4-1 to TRBJ2-7; 9 nucleotides agree with TRBD2. This TCR derives from a man aged 18 to 30 who had recovered from COVID-19. The CDR3 region has the DNA TGCGCCAGCAGCCAAGATTCGACTAGCGGACCCTACGAGCAGTACTTC. The encoded protein is CASSQDSTSGPYEQYF.